The clone carrying this TCR beta chain was seen more than once but under ten times. Its target is not known. TCRdb reanalysed the 5' RACE reads using MiXCR and keeps one entry per CDR3 protein. The sample has 520,000 or so distinct CDR3 sequences; about 20% are singletons. Germline V gene sequence: CDR1 SGDLS, CDR2 YYNGEE. The CDR3 runs 15 residues. The ends were cut back, 4 bases at V and 2 bases at J, with 16 bases in the middle. This sample is drawn from a study of identical twins. Findings and limits, study-wide: There were fewer insertions in abundant cord blood beta clonotypes, but memory repertoires showed no such pattern. For out-of-frame beta sequences, excess twin sharing was weaker.

This sample also appeared in a second study, on T cells expressing NK-cell markers. From that paper: Sorted CD3+CD56+NKG2C+, CD3+CD56+NKG2C- and CD3+CD56-NKG2C+ T cells provided the TCR beta repertoires. Of the CD8+ T cells in six or seven donors, roughly 1.0-7.5% belonged to dominant NKG2C+ clonotypes.

The V call is TRBV9, the J call TRBJ2-7; D is uncertain. The specimen sequenced was CD4+ T cells sorted from blood. This receptor was obtained from a young woman in good health. In DNA, the CDR3 is TGTGCCAGCAGCCCAGTCCTGACTTGGGCCTACGAGCAGTACTTC. Residues: CASSPVLTWAYEQYF. Combining the CDR3 with reference TRBV9 and TRBJ2-7 gives the whole variable domain DSGVTQTPKHLITATGQRVTLRCSPRSGDLSVYWYQQSLDQGLQFLIQYYNGEERAKGNILERFSAQQFPDLHSELNLSSLELGDSALYFCASSPVLTWAYEQYFGPGTRLTVT.